This TCR beta chain was captured by sequencing in a study of OX40 agonist ivuxolimab in advanced cancers. Notes on this clone: As yet, its antigen is unknown.

Broader study findings: More expanded clones were seen, on average, in CD8+ T cells than in CD4+.

The repertoire was sequenced with immunoSEQ multiplex PCR; TCRdb's copy has only in-frame clones and lacks some. The table lists 62,000 or so clones, roughly nine tenths of them singletons. Germline CDR1 and CDR2: KGHSH and LQKENI. The CDR3 consists of 17 residues. Trimming removed 6 bases from V and 0 bases from J, with 15 bases in between. The chain uses TRBV18 and TRBJ2-6; D remains unclear. The source is an adult with an advanced solid tumor such as melanoma, head and neck, liver or kidney cancer. The sample consisted of CD4+ or CD8+ T cells sorted from blood, taken in a trial of the OX40 agonist ivuxolimab. CDR3 sequence (DNA): TGTGCCAGCTCCCATGGACGGAGTGCCTCTGGGGCCAACGTCCTGACTTTC. Translating it yields CASSHGRSASGANVLTF.